These 17 T cell receptor beta chains originate from one sample sequenced in a study of cytomegalovirus exposure and HLA in healthy donors. The PCR contained 60 Vbeta and 13 Jbeta primers. The protocol was immunoSEQ multiplex PCR, while the TCRdb copy is restricted to in-frame clones and leaves out a portion. The listing contains about 51,000 clones. The sequenced material came from PBMCs. These receptors all come from a female donor in good health and CMV-seronegative.

Turning to this clone: The identical CDR3 is also encoded by other nucleotide sequences in the sample. The chain links TRBV5-1 to TRBJ2-3; 12 bases agree with TRBD2. Germline lookup yields CDR1 SGHRS and CDR2 YFSETQ. With 4 bases clipped from V and 0 bases from J, the junction kept 3 bases outside the gene matches. The CDR3 is made up of 16 amino acids. CDR3 protein: CASSPGTSGSTDTQYF. Here the CDR3 DNA reads TGCGCCAGCAGCCCGGGGACTAGCGGGAGCACAGATACGCAGTATTTT. The full variable domain, rest sourced from reference TRBV5-1 and TRBJ2-3, is KAGVTQTPRYLIKTRGQQVTLSCSPISGHRSVSWYQQTPGQGLQFLFEYFSETQRNKGNFPGRFSGRQFSNSRSEMNVSTLELGDSALYLCASSPGTSGSTDTQYFGPGTRLTVL.

The chain employs TRBV18 and TRBJ2-7; 9 nucleotides agree with TRBD1. Looked up from germline, CDR1 is KGHSH and CDR2 is LQKENI. The CDR3 runs 15 residues. J was trimmed by 5 bases and V by 6 bases; bases with no gene match: 11. The CDR3 loop reads CASSPGQGMAHEQYF. The DNA for the CDR3 is TGTGCCAGCTCCCCGGGACAGGGCATGGCCCACGAGCAGTACTTC.

This chain joins TRBV9 and TRBJ2-7, with 8 nucleotides matching TRBD2. Germline V CDR1 and CDR2: SGDLS, YYNGEE. V lost 0 bases to trimming and J lost 2 bases; unmatched junction nucleotides: 7. The CDR3 extends over 16 amino acids. The CDR3 coding sequence is TGTGCCAGCAGCGTAGGGGGTAGCGGGGTCCCCTACGAGCAGTACTTC. This gives the protein CASSVGGSGVPYEQYF.

The chain uses TRBV30 and TRBJ2-2; D call uncertain. Germline V gives CDR1 GTSNPN, CDR2 SVGIG (reference sequence). There are 17 residues in the CDR3. Trimming cost V 0 bases and J 1 base, with 15 bases left between them. The CDR3: CAWSVFPPTGNTGELFF. CDR3 nucleotides: TGTGCCTGGAGTGTATTCCCGCCGACGGGGAACACCGGGGAGCTGTTTTTT.

This sequence joins TRBV7-2 and TRBJ1-4, with TRBD1 matching 8 bases. The CDR3 runs to 17 residues. Germline-derived CDR1 and CDR2 are SGHTA and FQGNSA. J lost 10 bases, V lost 6 bases, and 19 bases had no gene match. In DNA, the CDR3 is TGTGCCAGCAGTTTACAACCCACCGGACAGGGTGTTACAAAACTGTTTTTT. It encodes CASSLQPTGQGVTKLFF.

This chain joins TRBV7-3 and TRBJ2-5; TRBD2 is a possible D gene (7 bases). Trimming shortened V by 6 bases and J by 5 bases, and 13 bases separated the two germline ends. In germline, CDR1 is SGHTA, CDR2 FQGTGA. This CDR3 spans 13 amino acids. CDR3 in amino acids: CASSRGAEETQYF. The CDR3 DNA is TGTGCCAGCAGTCGGGGGGCGGAGGAGACCCAGTACTTC.

The CDR3 DNA reads as TGTGCCAGCAGCCCCGACAGTGGCAATCAGCCCCAGCATTTT. Translated: CASSPDSGNQPQHF. The rearrangement uses TRBV9 and TRBJ1-5; tentative D call: TRBD1 (5 bases). Germline V gene lookup returns CDR1 SGDLS and CDR2 YYNGEE. Trimming stripped 4 bases from V and 2 bases from J, with 10 bases between. This CDR3 is 14 amino acids long.

The gene calls are TRBV9 and TRBJ1-2; a weak D match, TRBD1 (5 bases). V lost 1 base and J lost 4, with 11 bases in between. This CDR3 is built from 14 residues. Germline V gene sequence: CDR1 SGDLS, CDR2 YYNGEE. CDR3 nucleotides: TGTGCCAGCAGCGTACAGGGCAGCTCCTATGGCTACACCTTC. Protein: CASSVQGSSYGYTF.

The V and J genes are TRBV2 and TRBJ1-1, with D perhaps matching TRBD1 (5 bases). CDR3 length equals 12 residues. The V end lost 6 bases, the J end lost 4 bases, and 9 bases lay between the germline ends. The V gene's germline CDR1 is SNHLY and CDR2 FYNNEI. CDR3 in DNA: TGTGCCAGCAGGGCTGACAGCACTGAAGCTTTCTTT. Its translation: CASRADSTEAFF. The complete variable domain, with remaining parts taken from reference TRBV2 and TRBJ1-1, reads EPEVTQTPSHQVTQMGQEVILRCVPISNHLYFYWYRQILGQKVEFLVSFYNNEISEKSEIFDDQFSVERPDGSNFTLKIRSTKLEDSAMYFCASRADSTEAFFGQGTRLTVV.

The rearrangement joins TRBV9 to TRBJ2-5, with 7 nucleotides matching TRBD2. V gave up 0 bases and J gave up 2 bases; unmatched junction bases: 4. The CDR3 has 15 amino acids. Per the germline V gene, CDR1 is SGDLS and CDR2 is YYNGEE. The CDR3 is CASSVGVGGQETQYF. CDR3 DNA: TGTGCCAGCAGCGTAGGAGTGGGGGGGCAAGAGACCCAGTACTTC. The full variable domain, rest sourced from reference TRBV9 and TRBJ2-5, is DSGVTQTPKHLITATGQRVTLRCSPRSGDLSVYWYQQSLDQGLQFLIQYYNGEERAKGNILERFSAQQFPDLHSELNLSSLELGDSALYFCASSVGVGGQETQYFGPGTRLLVL.

The chain is built from TRBV11-2 and TRBJ1-1, with a weak D call TRBD1 (5 bases). The CDR3 loop spans 15 amino acids. Trimming took off 5 bases at V and 3 bases at J, with 16 bases between the two ends. The germline V gene has CDR1 SGHAT and CDR2 FQNNGV. The CDR3 spells CASSNSGGVDTEAFF. The CDR3 bases are TGTGCCAGCAGCAACAGTGGGGGGGTCGACACTGAAGCTTTCTTT.

This chain links TRBV10-3 with TRBJ1-1, with 7 bases identical to TRBD1. The CDR3 length is 17 residues. Germline V gene data show CDR1 as ENHRY and CDR2 as SYGVKD. V dropped 3 bases and J dropped 4; count of bases not matched to a gene: 14. The CDR3 DNA follows: TGTGCCATCAGTGACAGGGGGAGGATGCGACGTGTCACTGAAGCTTTCTTT. Amino acids: CAISDRGRMRRVTEAFF.

This chain uses TRBV4-1 with TRBJ1-1, with TRBD1 as a possible D gene (5 bases). V lost 4 bases, J lost 1 base, and 13 bases lay in between. Germline values: CDR1 MGHRA, CDR2 YSYEKL. There are 15 residues in the CDR3. The CDR3 DNA reads as TGCGCCAGCAGCCCCGGAGGGGTCTCGAACACTGAAGCTTTCTTT. Amino acids: CASSPGGVSNTEAFF.

The chain recombines TRBV5-1 with TRBJ2-3; 14 nucleotides match TRBD2. Germline CDR1 is SGHRS and CDR2 is YFSETQ. The CDR3 length is 16 residues. J gave up 2 bases and V 4 bases, and 3 bases lay outside the gene matches. This CDR3 reads CASSTGLAGATDTQYF. Written as DNA, the CDR3 is TGCGCCAGCAGCACGGGACTAGCGGGGGCCACAGATACGCAGTATTTT.

The rearrangement joins TRBV6-5 to TRBJ2-7; 9 positions match TRBD2. The CDR3 consists of 15 residues. V lost 10 bases and J lost 1; bases outside the gene matches: 11. Germline V gene sequence: CDR1 MNHEY, CDR2 SVGAGI. The CDR3 nucleotides read TGTGCCACCAAGAATAGCGGGAGAGGGTCCTACGAGCAGTACTTC. Translation gives CATKNSGRGSYEQYF.

The V and J genes are TRBV25-1 and TRBJ1-5; D perhaps matches TRBD1 (5 bases). V was trimmed by 3 bases and J by 1 base, leaving 19 bases between them. CDR3 length: 18 amino acids. Per germline, CDR1 MGHDK and CDR2 SYGVNS. The CDR3 coding sequence is TGTGCCAGCAGTGATGGAACACCCGGGGGAGGGAGCAATCAGCCCCAGCATTTT. This gives the protein CASSDGTPGGGSNQPQHF.

The chain employs TRBV6-5 and TRBJ2-1; 12 bases match TRBD2. CDR1 and CDR2 (germline): MNHEY, SVGAGI. V lost 4 bases, J lost 7 bases, and 5 bases stayed unmatched. This CDR3 contains 15 residues. The CDR3 sequence is CASSSLTSGRNEQFF. Written as DNA, the CDR3 is TGTGCCAGCAGTTCTCTCACTAGCGGGAGGAATGAGCAGTTCTTC.